The source of this TCR beta chain is a study of vaccination and CD4 T cells after COVID-19. Turning to the study itself: Each post-COVID sample was drawn after diagnosis, and the median interval was approximately 92 days (range 35 to 161). Post-vaccination sampling time points for a few convalescent patients were day 14 and days 161 to 241.

Regarding time point: late sampling 161 to 241 days after vaccination in three convalescent patients. Treatment given: roughly ten-day PBMC culture with coronavirus spike peptide pools or control peptides (ViraFEST assay). Culture proceeded for less than 11 days, and CD4+ T cells were then isolated by negative selection. Cultured CD4+ T cell DNA was sequenced using the Oncomine TCR Beta short-read assay. From cultured CD4+ T cells, genomic DNA was extracted. MiXCR, run by TCRdb on the PCR reads, gives a single entry per CDR3 protein. The sample records more than 15,000 distinct CDR3 sequences, under 60% being singletons. On this clonotype: Its antigen is as yet unknown.

CDR1 is MNHNS, CDR2 SASEGT, per germline. The CDR3 spans 14 residues. V gave up 5 bases and J gave up 3 bases, with 12 bases separating them. This sequence joins TRBV6-1 and TRBJ2-3; no definite D call. Sequencing used CD4+ T cells from blood, cultured in vitro, obtained about 7 months after SARS-CoV-2 vaccination. The sequence derives from a human donor who had recovered from COVID-19. The CDR3 coding sequence is TGTGCCAGCAGTTATTCCTTAGGAACAGATACGCAGTATTTT. Amino acid sequence: CASSYSLGTDTQYF.